One and the same sample provided the 3 T cell receptor beta chains below, sequenced in a study of cytomegalovirus exposure and HLA in healthy donors. Using immunoSEQ multiplex PCR, the repertoire was profiled, and TCRdb retains in-frame clones only, with some absent. The data show about 170,000 clones, about 86% seen once. What was sequenced was PBMCs. Source of these receptors: a woman aged 25 to 39 in good health and CMV-seronegative.

In its sample, this clone was seen once. The V gene is TRBV15, the J gene TRBJ2-5; 11 nucleotides match TRBD2. The V and J ends lost 0 bases and 2 bases, in that order; junction bases with no gene match: 8. The CDR3 loop spans 18 amino acids. Germline V CDR1 and CDR2: LNHNV, YYDKDF (reference sequence). The CDR3 is CATSRDRASGGKQETQYF. DNA of the CDR3: TGTGCCACCAGCAGAGATCGGGCTAGCGGGGGGAAGCAAGAGACCCAGTACTTC.

This chain joins TRBV29-1 and TRBJ2-7; D perhaps matches TRBD2 (6 bases). Germline-derived CDR1 and CDR2 are SQVTM and ANQGSEA. The germline V and J ends were trimmed by 6 bases and 3 bases, with 21 bases remaining between them. The CDR3 has 15 residues. The chain's CDR3 is CSVQGSGTDVYEQYF. The CDR3 DNA sequence: TGCAGCGTGCAGGGTAGCGGAACAGATGTCTACGAGCAGTACTTC.

The chain is built from TRBV9 and TRBJ2-7, with 7 bases matching TRBD1. The CDR3 contains 13 residues. V lost 4 bases to trimming and J lost 3 bases; unmatched junction nucleotides: 4. Germline loops: CDR1 SGDLS, CDR2 YYNGEE. Here the CDR3 reads CASSTGVGYEQYF. The CDR3 nucleotides read TGTGCCAGCAGCACAGGGGTGGGCTACGAGCAGTACTTC. Full variable domain (rest looked up from reference TRBV9 and TRBJ2-7): DSGVTQTPKHLITATGQRVTLRCSPRSGDLSVYWYQQSLDQGLQFLIQYYNGEERAKGNILERFSAQQFPDLHSELNLSSLELGDSALYFCASSTGVGYEQYFGPGTRLTVT.